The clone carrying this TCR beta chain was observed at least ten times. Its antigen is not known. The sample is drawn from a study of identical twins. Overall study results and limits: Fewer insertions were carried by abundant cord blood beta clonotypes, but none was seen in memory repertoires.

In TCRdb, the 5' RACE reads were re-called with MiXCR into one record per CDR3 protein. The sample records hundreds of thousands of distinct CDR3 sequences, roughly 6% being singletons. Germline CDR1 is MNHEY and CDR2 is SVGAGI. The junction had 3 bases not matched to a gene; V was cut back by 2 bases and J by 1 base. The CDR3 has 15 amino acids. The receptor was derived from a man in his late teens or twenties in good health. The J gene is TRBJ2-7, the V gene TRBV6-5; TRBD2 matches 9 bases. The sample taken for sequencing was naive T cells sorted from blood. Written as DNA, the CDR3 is TGTGCCAGCAGTTACCGACTAGCGGCATCCTACGAGCAGTACTTC. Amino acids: CASSYRLAASYEQYF.